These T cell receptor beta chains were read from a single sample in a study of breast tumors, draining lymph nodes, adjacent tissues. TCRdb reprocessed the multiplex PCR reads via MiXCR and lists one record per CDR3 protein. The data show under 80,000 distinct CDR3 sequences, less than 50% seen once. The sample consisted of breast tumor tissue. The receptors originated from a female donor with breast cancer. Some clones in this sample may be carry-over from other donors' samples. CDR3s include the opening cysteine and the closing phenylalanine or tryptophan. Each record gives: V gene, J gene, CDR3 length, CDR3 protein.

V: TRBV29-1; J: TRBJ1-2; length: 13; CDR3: CSVALGRIYGYTF
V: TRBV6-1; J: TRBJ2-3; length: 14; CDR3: CASRIWDSTDTQYF
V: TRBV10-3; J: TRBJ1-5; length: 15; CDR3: CAISESGLGGQPQHF
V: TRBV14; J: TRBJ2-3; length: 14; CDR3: CASQAEGNTDTQYF
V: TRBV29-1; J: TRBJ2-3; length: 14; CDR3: CSVESDPETDTQYF
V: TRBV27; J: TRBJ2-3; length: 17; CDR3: CASSAIRLAVGTDTQYF
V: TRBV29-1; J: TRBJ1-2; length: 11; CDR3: CSVDSGGGYTF
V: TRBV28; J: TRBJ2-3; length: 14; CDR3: CASSLGEGTDTQYF
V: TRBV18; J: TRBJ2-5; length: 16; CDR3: CASSPSGTDIQETQYF
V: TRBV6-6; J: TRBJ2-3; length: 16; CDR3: CASSPPSGGARDTQYF
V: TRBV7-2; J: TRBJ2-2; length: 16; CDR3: CPSSLNRGRDIGELFF
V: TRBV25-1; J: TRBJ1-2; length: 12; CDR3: CASSETRGGYTF
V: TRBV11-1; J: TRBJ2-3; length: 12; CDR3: CAGSLLFDTQYF
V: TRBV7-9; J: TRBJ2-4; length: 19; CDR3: CASSPLTSGVDGAKNIQYF
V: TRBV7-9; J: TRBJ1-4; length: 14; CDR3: CASSQPGGDEKLFF
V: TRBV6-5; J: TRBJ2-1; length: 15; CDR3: CASSHRAGVDNEQFF
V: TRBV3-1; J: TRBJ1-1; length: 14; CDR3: CASSFLIGNTEAFF
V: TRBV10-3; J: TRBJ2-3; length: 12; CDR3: CAIGLRTDTQYF
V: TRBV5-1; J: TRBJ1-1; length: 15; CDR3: CASSLDRGIGTEAFF
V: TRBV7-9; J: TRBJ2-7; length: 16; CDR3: CASSPGGRDGGYEQYF
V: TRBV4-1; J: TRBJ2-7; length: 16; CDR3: CASSQDWPGSSYEQYF
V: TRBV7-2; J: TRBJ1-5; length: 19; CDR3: CASSFYICSAPVSNQPQHF
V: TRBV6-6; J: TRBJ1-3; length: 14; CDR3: CASTKGDLGNTIYF
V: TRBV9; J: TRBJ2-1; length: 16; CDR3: CASSVDLYNSCNEQFF
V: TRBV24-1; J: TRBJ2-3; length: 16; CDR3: CATSPRSGTSTDTQYF
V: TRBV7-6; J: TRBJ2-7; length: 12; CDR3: CASSPAGIEQYF
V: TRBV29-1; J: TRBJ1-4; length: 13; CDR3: CSVGGGTNEKLFF
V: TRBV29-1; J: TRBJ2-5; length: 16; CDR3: CGVEDPMDSGQETQYF
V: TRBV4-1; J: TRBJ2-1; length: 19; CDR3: CASSQDPFLSGVSYNEQFF
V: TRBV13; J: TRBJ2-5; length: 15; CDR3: CASSSRDARQWAQYF
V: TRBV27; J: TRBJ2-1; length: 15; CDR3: CASSLPGAAGIEQFF
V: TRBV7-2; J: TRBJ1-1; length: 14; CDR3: CASSIGSSGTEAFF
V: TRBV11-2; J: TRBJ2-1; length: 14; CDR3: CASSTRLAYNEQFF
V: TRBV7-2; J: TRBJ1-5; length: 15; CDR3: CASSLSGNPGQPQHF
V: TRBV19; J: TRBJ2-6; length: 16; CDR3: CASSIGDRAGANVLTF
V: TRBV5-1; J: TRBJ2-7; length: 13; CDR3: CASSFSGGFEQYF
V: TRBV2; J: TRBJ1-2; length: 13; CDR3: CASGTPDYYGYTF
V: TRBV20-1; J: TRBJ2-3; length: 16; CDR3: CSARSLAAASTDTQYF
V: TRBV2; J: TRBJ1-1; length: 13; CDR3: CASRYDRGRMAFF
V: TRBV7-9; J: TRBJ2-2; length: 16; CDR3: CASSPSTSGNTGELFF
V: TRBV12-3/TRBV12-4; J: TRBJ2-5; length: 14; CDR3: CASSLGQDLETQYF
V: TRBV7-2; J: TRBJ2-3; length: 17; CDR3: CASRRTPGVYSTDPRYF
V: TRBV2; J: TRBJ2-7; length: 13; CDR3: CASIGTGGDEQYF
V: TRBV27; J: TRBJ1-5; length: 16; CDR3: CASRLAGQAYEQPQHF
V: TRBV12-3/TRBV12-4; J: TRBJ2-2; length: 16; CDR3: CASSLVTGELTGELFF
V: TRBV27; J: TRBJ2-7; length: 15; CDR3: CASSLKPDIYYEQYF
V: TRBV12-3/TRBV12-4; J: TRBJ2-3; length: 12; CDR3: CASSSSGGEQYF
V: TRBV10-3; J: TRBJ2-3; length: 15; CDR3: CAISPRGGSTDAQYF
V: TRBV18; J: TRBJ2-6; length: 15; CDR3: CASSPTSSGANVLTF
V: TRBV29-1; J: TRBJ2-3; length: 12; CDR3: CSVPSESDTQYF
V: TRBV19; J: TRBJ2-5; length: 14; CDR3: CASSMAGLVGTQYF
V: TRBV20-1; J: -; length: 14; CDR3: CSARTLGGNTEAFF
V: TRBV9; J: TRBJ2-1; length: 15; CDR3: CASSVCGNPYNEQFF
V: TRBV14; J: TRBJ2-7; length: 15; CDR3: CASSLLDRSFYEQYF
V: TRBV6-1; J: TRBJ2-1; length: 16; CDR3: CASSGFGQGALNEQFF
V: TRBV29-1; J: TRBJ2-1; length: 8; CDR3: CSVDGQFF
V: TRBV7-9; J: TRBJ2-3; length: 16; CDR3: CASSLGAGGPTDTQYF
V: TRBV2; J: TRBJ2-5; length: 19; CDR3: CASSEASTPRDVSLGAQYF
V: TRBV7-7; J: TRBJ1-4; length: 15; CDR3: CASSSSGVRDERLFF
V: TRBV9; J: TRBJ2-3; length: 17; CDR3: CASSPNLQGAGTDTQYF